Listed below are T cell receptor beta chains from one sample, sequenced in a study of T cells in narcolepsy. Profiling relied on immunoSEQ multiplex PCR, and the TCRdb table lists in-frame clones only, not all of them. This sample has around 20,000 clones, with about 90% found just once. Source material: CD45RA- memory CD4+ T cells from PBMCs. These TCRs come from a human donor with narcolepsy. CDR3s include the opening cysteine and the closing phenylalanine or tryptophan. A D gene is named only where the DNA matches it firmly. Clone size appears in some rows only: once, few, many, or a class for an expanded clone.

TGTGCCAGCAGCTTATGGGCAGGGCGAGGGGGGGAGCTGTTTTTT CASSLWAGRGGELFF TRBJ2-2 - - TRBV7-2
TGTGCCAGCAGCTTCGACAGGGATGGCGCCTATGGCTACACCTTC CASSFDRDGAYGYTF TRBJ1-2 once TRBD1 TRBV7-2
TGTGCCAGCAGCTTGAGTGCGGGCTCGGGCAATCAGCCCCAGCATTTT CASSLSAGSGNQPQHF TRBJ1-5 - - TRBV5-5
TGCAGCGTTGCCGGCGGGACTCCCTCCTACAATGAGCAGTTCTTC CSVAGGTPSYNEQFF TRBJ2-1 - - TRBV29-1
TGTGCCAGCAGCTTTATAGCGGGAGACTCCTACGAGCAGTACTTC CASSFIAGDSYEQYF TRBJ2-7 - TRBD2 TRBV7-9
TGCGCCAGCAGTGAGTCGACAATTTTGACCGCAACAGATACGCAGTATTTT CASSESTILTATDTQYF TRBJ2-3 - - TRBV10-2
TGTGCCTTTGCCCCCGTCTCCTACGAGCAGTACTTC CAFAPVSYEQYF TRBJ2-7 - - TRBV30
TGTGCCAGCAGTTTAGCCACCGGGGAGCTGTTTTTT CASSLATGELFF TRBJ2-2 - - TRBV28
TGTGCCAGCAGCCAAGAGACAGGGGGTCAGCCCCAGCATTTT CASSQETGGQPQHF TRBJ1-5 - TRBD1 TRBV4-2
TGTGCCAGCAGCGCCCGGCGGGACAGCGGGGCTTATGGCTACACCTTC CASSARRDSGAYGYTF TRBJ1-2 - TRBD1 TRBV7-9
TGTGCCAGCAGTTTCACGCCTCCTAGGGGTGGCTACACCTTC CASSFTPPRGGYTF TRBJ1-2 - - TRBV27
TGTGCCAGCAGCCCAAGGACAGGGGGAAACACCATATATTTT CASSPRTGGNTIYF TRBJ1-3 once TRBD1 TRBV11-2
TGTGCCAGTAGTCAAGTCTCAAACACTGAAGCTTTCTTT CASSQVSNTEAFF TRBJ1-1 - - TRBV19
TGTGCCAGCAGCTTAATCACTGTCCGGGGTGGTGAAAAACTGTTTTTT CASSLITVRGGEKLFF TRBJ1-4 - - TRBV14
TGTGCCAGCAGCTTATTCGCACCCGGGACCCCAAAGGGAGGCTACACCTTC CASSLFAPGTPKGGYTF TRBJ1-2 once - TRBV7-2
TGTGCCAGCAGCTTCTACGGACAGGGGGCGCGGGCTTTCTTT CASSFYGQGARAFF TRBJ1-1 - TRBD1 TRBV7-9
TGTGCCAGTAGTAATTACGACGAGCAGTACTTC CASSNYDEQYF TRBJ2-7 - - TRBV19
TGTGCCAGCAGCTTGGTCGGACATTTGGATTCACCCCTCCACTTT CASSLVGHLDSPLHF TRBJ1-6 - - TRBV5-5
TGTGCCAGCAGCCCCGGGACTAGCCAGCAGTACTTC CASSPGTSQQYF TRBJ2-7 - TRBD2 TRBV5-6
TGTGCCAGCAGCTTAGTAACTGGTGGGGCCAACGTCCTGACTTTC CASSLVTGGANVLTF TRBJ2-6 - - TRBV13
TGTGCCAGCTCCCCCCCCGGGACAGATAGGACCCAGCCCCAGCATTTT CASSPPGTDRTQPQHF TRBJ1-5 once TRBD1 TRBV18
TGTGCCAGCAGTCGGATGGCTAGGGCTTTCTTT CASSRMARAFF TRBJ1-1 - - TRBV6-5
TGCGCCAGCACTGAGGGGGCAGTGAGCACTGAAGCTTTCTTT CASTEGAVSTEAFF TRBJ1-1 - TRBD1 TRBV5-1
TGTGCCACCAGCAGAGCCCTTAGCACGGGGCGAGGCTACACCTTC CATSRALSTGRGYTF TRBJ1-2 - - TRBV15
TGTGCCAGCAGTGAAACCCGACAGGGAGGGGACGAGCAGTACTTC CASSETRQGGDEQYF TRBJ2-7 - - TRBV2
TGTGCCAGCTCACCAGAGGCGAACAGTTATGGCTACACCTTC CASSPEANSYGYTF TRBJ1-2 - - TRBV18